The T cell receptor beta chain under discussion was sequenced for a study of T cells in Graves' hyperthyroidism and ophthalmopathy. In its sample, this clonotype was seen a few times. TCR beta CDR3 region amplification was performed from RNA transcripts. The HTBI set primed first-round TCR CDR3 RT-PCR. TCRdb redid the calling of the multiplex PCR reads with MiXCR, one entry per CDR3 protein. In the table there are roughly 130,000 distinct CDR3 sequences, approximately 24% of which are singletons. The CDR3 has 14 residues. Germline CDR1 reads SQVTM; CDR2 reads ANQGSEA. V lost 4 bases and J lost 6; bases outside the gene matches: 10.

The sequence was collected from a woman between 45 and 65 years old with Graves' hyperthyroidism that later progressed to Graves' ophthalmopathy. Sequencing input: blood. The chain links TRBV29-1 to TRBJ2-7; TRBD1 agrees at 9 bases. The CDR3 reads CSVAQTGGSSEQYF. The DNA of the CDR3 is TGCAGCGTTGCCCAGACAGGGGGGTCGTCCGAGCAGTACTTC.